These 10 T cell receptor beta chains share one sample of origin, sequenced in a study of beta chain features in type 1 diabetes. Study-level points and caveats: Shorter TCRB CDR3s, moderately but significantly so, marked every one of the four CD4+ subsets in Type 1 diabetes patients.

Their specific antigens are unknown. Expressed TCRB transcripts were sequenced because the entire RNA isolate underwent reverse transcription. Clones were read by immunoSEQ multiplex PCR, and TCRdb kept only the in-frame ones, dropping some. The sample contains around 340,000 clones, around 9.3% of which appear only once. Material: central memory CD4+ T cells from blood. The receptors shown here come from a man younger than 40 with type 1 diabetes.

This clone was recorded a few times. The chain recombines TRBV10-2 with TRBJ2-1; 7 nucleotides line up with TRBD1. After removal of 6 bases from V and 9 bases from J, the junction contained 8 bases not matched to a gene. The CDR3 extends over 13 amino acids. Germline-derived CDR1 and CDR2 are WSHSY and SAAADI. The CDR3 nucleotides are TGCGCCAGCAGGACAGGGCCTCTTGGTGAGCAGTTCTTC. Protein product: CASRTGPLGEQFF.

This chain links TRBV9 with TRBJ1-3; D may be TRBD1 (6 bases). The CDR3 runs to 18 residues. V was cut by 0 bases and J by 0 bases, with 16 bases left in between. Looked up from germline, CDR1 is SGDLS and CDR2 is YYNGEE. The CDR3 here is CASSVANRDVSSGNTIYF. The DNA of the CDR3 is TGTGCCAGCAGCGTAGCAAACAGGGACGTGTCCTCTGGAAACACCATATATTTT.

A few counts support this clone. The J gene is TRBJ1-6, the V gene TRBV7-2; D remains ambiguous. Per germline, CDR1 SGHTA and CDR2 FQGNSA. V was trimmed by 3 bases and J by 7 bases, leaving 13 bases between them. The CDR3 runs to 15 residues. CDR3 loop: CASSFLGNRNSPLHF. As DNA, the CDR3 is TGTGCCAGCAGCTTTTTAGGGAATAGGAATTCACCCCTCCACTTT.

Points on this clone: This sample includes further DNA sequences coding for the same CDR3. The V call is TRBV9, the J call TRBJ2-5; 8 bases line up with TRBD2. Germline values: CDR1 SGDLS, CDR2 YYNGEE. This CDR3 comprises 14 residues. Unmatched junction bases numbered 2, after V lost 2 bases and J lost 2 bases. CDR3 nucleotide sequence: TGTGCCAGCAGCGTCAGCGGGGGACAAGAGACCCAGTACTTC. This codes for CASSVSGGQETQYF.

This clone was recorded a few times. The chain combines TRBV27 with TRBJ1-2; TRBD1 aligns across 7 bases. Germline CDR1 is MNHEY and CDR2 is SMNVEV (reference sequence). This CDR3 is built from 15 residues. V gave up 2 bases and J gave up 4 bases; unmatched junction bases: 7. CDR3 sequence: CASSLRSQGTYGYTF. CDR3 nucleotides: TGTGCCAGCAGTTTAAGGTCACAGGGGACCTATGGCTACACCTTC.

The CDR3 protein is CASSEAGASTDTQYF. The CDR3 DNA reads as TGCGCCAGCAGTGAGGCCGGAGCTAGCACAGATACGCAGTATTTT. V gene TRBV10-1 combines with J gene TRBJ2-3, with no clear D. CDR3 length: 15 residues. Trimming stripped 2 bases from V and 0 bases from J, with 9 bases between. Germline CDR1 reads WNHNN; CDR2 reads SYGVQD (reference sequence).

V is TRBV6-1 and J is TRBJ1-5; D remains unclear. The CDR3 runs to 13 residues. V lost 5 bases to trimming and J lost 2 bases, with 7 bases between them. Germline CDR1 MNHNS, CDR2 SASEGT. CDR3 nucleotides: TGTGCCAGCAGTCTCACAGGCAATCAGCCCCAGCATTTT. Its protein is CASSLTGNQPQHF.

The CDR3: CASSFRTDRGELFF. The CDR3 DNA is TGTGCCAGCAGTTTCCGGACGGACCGCGGGGAGCTGTTTTTT. The chain links TRBV25-1 to TRBJ2-2; the D is unclear. The CDR3 sequence is 14 residues long. The germline gives CDR1 MGHDK, CDR2 SYGVNS. V lost 5 bases and J 7 bases, leaving 14 bases between the germline ends.

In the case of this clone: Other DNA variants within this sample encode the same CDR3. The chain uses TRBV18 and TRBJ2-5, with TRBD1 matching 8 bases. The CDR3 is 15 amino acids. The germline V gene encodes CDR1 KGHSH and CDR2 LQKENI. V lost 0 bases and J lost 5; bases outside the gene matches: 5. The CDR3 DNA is TGTGCCAGCTCACCACCGCAGGGGGCAGGGGAGACCCAGTACTTC. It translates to CASSPPQGAGETQYF. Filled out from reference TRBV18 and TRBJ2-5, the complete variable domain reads NAGVMQNPRHLVRRRGQEARLRCSPMKGHSHVYWYRQLPEEGLKFMVYLQKENIIDESGMPKERFSAEFPKEGPSILRIQQVVRGDSAAYFCASSPPQGAGETQYFGPGTRLLVL.

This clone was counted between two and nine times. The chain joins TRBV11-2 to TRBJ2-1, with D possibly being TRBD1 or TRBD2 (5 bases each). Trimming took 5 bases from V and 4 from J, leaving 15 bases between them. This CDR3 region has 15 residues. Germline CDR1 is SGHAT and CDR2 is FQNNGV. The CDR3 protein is CASSAGFGGYNEQFF. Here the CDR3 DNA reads TGTGCCAGCAGCGCCGGGTTTGGGGGATACAATGAGCAGTTCTTC.